This is a list of T cell receptor beta chains from one sample in a study of a mutant IDH1 vaccine in newly diagnosed glioma. Their antigens are not known. The data were produced by immunoSEQ multiplex PCR, yet TCRdb's version contains in-frame clones alone and is incomplete. The sample has roughly 25,000 clones, 82% seen once. The source was PBMCs, collected from a glioma patient whose treatment included an IDH1 peptide vaccine. Receptors originate from a man aged 35 to 55 with glioma. Some clones in this sample may be carry-over from other donors' samples. CDR3s include the opening cysteine and the closing phenylalanine or tryptophan. The order of the fields is CDR3 DNA, CDR3 protein, clone size, J gene, V gene, D gene. The D gene is left open where the match is weak. Clone size is not always given. Where it is, it says once, few, many or a class for expanded clones.

DNA: TGCGCCAGCAGCCCCCCGGGGTCCTCGGGTAATTCACCCCTCCACTTT
CDR3: CASSPPGSSGNSPLHF
size: -
J: TRBJ1-6
V: TRBV5-1
D: -

DNA: TGCGCCAGCAGCTTAACAGGGGAAGCTGAAGCTTTCTTT
CDR3: CASSLTGEAEAFF
size: -
J: TRBJ1-1
V: TRBV5-1
D: TRBD1

DNA: TGCGCCAGCAGCCAAGCGCAGGGGAGAAATCAGCCCCAGCATTTT
CDR3: CASSQAQGRNQPQHF
size: few
J: TRBJ1-5
V: TRBV4-1
D: -

DNA: TGTGCCAGCAGTTACAGACTGAGAGACACTGAAGCTTTCTTT
CDR3: CASSYRLRDTEAFF
size: -
J: TRBJ1-1
V: TRBV6-5
D: -

DNA: TGTGCCAGCAGCCGTAGCCCCGCGGCGAGGTCCGAGCAGTACTTC
CDR3: CASSRSPAARSEQYF
size: -
J: TRBJ2-7
V: TRBV9
D: -

DNA: TGTGCCAGCAGTTACATCCCAGGGAACACTGAAGCTTTCTTT
CDR3: CASSYIPGNTEAFF
size: -
J: TRBJ1-1
V: TRBV6-5
D: -

DNA: TGCGCCAGCAGCTTGGGGTATGGCTACACCTTC
CDR3: CASSLGYGYTF
size: -
J: TRBJ1-2
V: TRBV5-1
D: -

DNA: TGTGCCAGCAGCCCCCAAATGGGCGCTAGTGGCACTGAAGCTTTCTTT
CDR3: CASSPQMGASGTEAFF
size: -
J: TRBJ1-1
V: TRBV13
D: -

DNA: TGCGCCAGCAGCTTGACGGACGGAGGTGGCTACACCTTC
CDR3: CASSLTDGGGYTF
size: -
J: TRBJ1-2
V: TRBV5-1
D: -

DNA: TGTGCCAGCAGTGAAGATGAAGCGGGAGCTTTCTACGAGCAGTACTTC
CDR3: CASSEDEAGAFYEQYF
size: once
J: TRBJ2-7
V: TRBV2
D: TRBD2

DNA: TGTGCCAGCTCCCGCCTCAGGGATCCCAACGAGCAGTACTTC
CDR3: CASSRLRDPNEQYF
size: -
J: TRBJ2-7
V: TRBV18
D: -

DNA: TGTGCCAGCTCACCAGGTCCGGGCGTACTCCACTTT
CDR3: CASSPGPGVLHF
size: -
J: TRBJ1-6
V: TRBV18
D: -

DNA: TGTGCCAGTAGTTTACTGGGACTCTTTGGCACAGATACGCAGTATTTT
CDR3: CASSLLGLFGTDTQYF
size: -
J: TRBJ2-3
V: TRBV19
D: -

DNA: TGTGCCAGCAGTTTCTGGACAGGGGGTAATGAAAAACTGTTTTTT
CDR3: CASSFWTGGNEKLFF
size: -
J: TRBJ1-4
V: TRBV27
D: TRBD1

DNA: TGCAGCGTTGTATCCGGGGATGGCGAGCAGTACTTC
CDR3: CSVVSGDGEQYF
size: -
J: TRBJ2-7
V: TRBV29-1
D: -

DNA: TGTGCCAGCCACGCCGGGGGGCTAGCGGGGATTTACGAGCAGTACTTC
CDR3: CASHAGGLAGIYEQYF
size: -
J: TRBJ2-7
V: TRBV5-6
D: TRBD2

DNA: TGTGCCAGCAGCTTAGGTGGAAGCGAGCCTGGGGCCAACGTCCTGACTTTC
CDR3: CASSLGGSEPGANVLTF
size: -
J: TRBJ2-6
V: TRBV7-9
D: -

DNA: TGCGCCAGCAGCCACAATCTATTGGGAGAGGGCCAAGAGACCCAGTACTTC
CDR3: CASSHNLLGEGQETQYF
size: -
J: TRBJ2-5
V: TRBV4-3
D: -

DNA: TGTGCTAGCCAGGGGGCGCCCCGGGAGACCCAGTACTTC
CDR3: CASQGAPRETQYF
size: -
J: TRBJ2-5
V: TRBV12-5
D: TRBD1

DNA: TGTGCCAGCAGTTACGGGGGGGCCCGCACTGAAGCTTTCTTT
CDR3: CASSYGGARTEAFF
size: -
J: TRBJ1-1
V: TRBV6-5
D: -

DNA: TGCGCCAGCAGCTTGGAAATGACAGGGAGAGCTTTCTTT
CDR3: CASSLEMTGRAFF
size: -
J: TRBJ1-1
V: TRBV5-1
D: TRBD1

DNA: TGTGCCAGCAGCTCCCGGACAGGGGGCGCGGGGGGAAACACCATATATTTT
CDR3: CASSSRTGGAGGNTIYF
size: -
J: TRBJ1-3
V: TRBV7-8
D: TRBD1

DNA: TGTGCCAGCAGTTTACCGAGGTCTAGCGGAGACACCGGGGAGCTGTTTTTT
CDR3: CASSLPRSSGDTGELFF
size: -
J: TRBJ2-2
V: TRBV27
D: TRBD2

DNA: TGTGCCTGGAGTCATACAGGAGGTTGGACTGAAGCTTTCTTT
CDR3: CAWSHTGGWTEAFF
size: -
J: TRBJ1-1
V: TRBV30
D: -

DNA: TGTGCCAGCAGTGTAAGTCAGCCCCAGCATTTT
CDR3: CASSVSQPQHF
size: -
J: TRBJ1-5
V: TRBV2
D: -

DNA: TGTGCCAGCAGCTCCCCCGACGATGACACTGAAGCTTTCTTT
CDR3: CASSSPDDDTEAFF
size: few
J: TRBJ1-1
V: TRBV7-9
D: -

DNA: TGCGCCAGCAGCCCAGGCTCTCCGAGACAGGGGCCAAACTATGGCTACACCTTC
CDR3: CASSPGSPRQGPNYGYTF
size: -
J: TRBJ1-2
V: TRBV4-1
D: TRBD1

DNA: TGTGCCAGCAGCGAGATAGGACAAAGTCGGGCCAACGTCCTGACTTTC
CDR3: CASSEIGQSRANVLTF
size: -
J: TRBJ2-6
V: TRBV12-1
D: -

DNA: TGTGCCTGGAGTGTACGTGTGGGGAATGAGCAGTTCTTC
CDR3: CAWSVRVGNEQFF
size: -
J: TRBJ2-1
V: TRBV30
D: -

DNA: TGTGCCAGCAGCTCGGAATACGAGCAGTACTTC
CDR3: CASSSEYEQYF
size: -
J: TRBJ2-7
V: TRBV7-8
D: -

DNA: TGTGCCAGCACCCCTCCGGGGACAGGGTACAATGAGCAGTTCTTC
CDR3: CASTPPGTGYNEQFF
size: -
J: TRBJ2-1
V: TRBV7-9
D: TRBD1

DNA: TGTGCCAGCAGTGAAGAGTCCGGGGCCTACGAGCAGTACTTC
CDR3: CASSEESGAYEQYF
size: -
J: TRBJ2-7
V: TRBV2
D: -

DNA: TGTGCCAGCAGCCCTCGCCTTCGCGGGGGGCCCTACAATGAGCAGTTCTTC
CDR3: CASSPRLRGGPYNEQFF
size: -
J: TRBJ2-1
V: TRBV9
D: TRBD2

DNA: TGTGCCAGCAGCCCACTTAGTACGGGTGGGTACAATGAGCAGTTCTTC
CDR3: CASSPLSTGGYNEQFF
size: -
J: TRBJ2-1
V: TRBV7-2
D: -

DNA: TGTGCCAGCTCACCCGAGACAGGGGGTAGCGAGCAGTACTTC
CDR3: CASSPETGGSEQYF
size: -
J: TRBJ2-7
V: TRBV18
D: TRBD1

DNA: TGTGCCAGCAGCCGAGCCCCCGGGACAGGCCTCTATAGCAATCAGCCCCAGCATTTT
CDR3: CASSRAPGTGLYSNQPQHF
size: -
J: TRBJ1-5
V: TRBV7-8
D: TRBD1

DNA: TGTGCCAGCCAACAGGGGGTCGGGAACACTGAAGCTTTCTTT
CDR3: CASQQGVGNTEAFF
size: once
J: TRBJ1-1
V: TRBV30
D: TRBD1

DNA: TGCGCCAGCAGTGTGCGGGGGGGCCAGGATACGCAGTATTTT
CDR3: CASSVRGGQDTQYF
size: -
J: TRBJ2-3
V: TRBV10-1
D: TRBD2

DNA: TGTGCCAGTAAGGACAGGGCGGGTGAATACAATGAGCAGTTCTTC
CDR3: CASKDRAGEYNEQFF
size: -
J: TRBJ2-1
V: TRBV19
D: TRBD1

DNA: TGTGCCAGCAGCTCCGAAGCCGGGGTTTCTGAGAATGAGCAGTTCTTC
CDR3: CASSSEAGVSENEQFF
size: -
J: TRBJ2-1
V: TRBV9
D: -

DNA: TGCGCCAGCAGCCCGTCACGAGGGCCGAGGGAGCTTTTT
CDR3: CASSPSRGPRELF
size: once
J: TRBJ1-1
V: TRBV4-1
D: -

DNA: TGTGCCAGCAGCCCATGGGACAGGTACTACGAGCAGTACTTC
CDR3: CASSPWDRYYEQYF
size: -
J: TRBJ2-7
V: TRBV5-6
D: TRBD1

DNA: TGTGCCAGCAGCTTAACCCCCACTGGGGCTGCTTTCTTT
CDR3: CASSLTPTGAAFF
size: few
J: TRBJ1-1
V: TRBV7-3
D: -

DNA: TGTGCCAGCAGCTTGGGATTGAGAGACACCGGGGAGCTGTTTTTT
CDR3: CASSLGLRDTGELFF
size: few
J: TRBJ2-2
V: TRBV7-9
D: -

DNA: TGTGCCAGCAGACAGGGGGCGAATCAGCCCCAGCATTTT
CDR3: CASRQGANQPQHF
size: few
J: TRBJ1-5
V: TRBV6-1
D: TRBD1

DNA: TGCGCCAGCAGCCAAGATTTACGGGGGGGGAATGGCTACACCTTC
CDR3: CASSQDLRGGNGYTF
size: -
J: TRBJ1-2
V: TRBV4-3
D: -

DNA: TGTGCCAGCAGCTTAAACGACAGGGGAGCTTTCTTT
CDR3: CASSLNDRGAFF
size: once
J: TRBJ1-1
V: TRBV7-9
D: TRBD1

DNA: TGTGCCAGCTCACCGGGGGTCGGTTTAGATGGCTACACCTTC
CDR3: CASSPGVGLDGYTF
size: -
J: TRBJ1-2
V: TRBV18
D: -

DNA: TGTGCCAGCACCTTAGGGCTAGCCAAAAACATTCAGTACTTC
CDR3: CASTLGLAKNIQYF
size: -
J: TRBJ2-4
V: TRBV11-2
D: -